A selection of T cell receptor beta chains follows, all from one sample in a study of Ad26.COV2.S vaccination and SARS-CoV-2 variants. Profiling relied on immunoSEQ multiplex PCR, and the TCRdb table lists in-frame clones only, not all of them. This table holds 430,000 or so clones, approximately 92% found once. The sample was peripheral blood, taken in a trial of Ad26.COV2.S vaccine versus placebo. Every receptor here comes from a person between 18 and 65 years old who received the Ad26.COV2.S COVID-19 vaccine or a placebo. Each CDR3 is given without its conserved first and last residue. The order of the fields is V gene, J gene, D gene, CDR3 protein. The D gene is left open where the match is weak.

v_call: TRBV5-1
j_call: TRBJ2-2
d_call: .
cdr3_aa: ASSLVVSSIGELF

v_call: TRBV30
j_call: TRBJ1-2
d_call: .
cdr3_aa: AWSLQGGGYT

v_call: TRBV7-9
j_call: TRBJ2-3
d_call: .
cdr3_aa: ASSLAFWTDTQY

v_call: TRBV9
j_call: TRBJ2-1
d_call: .
cdr3_aa: ASSSRRITYNEQF

v_call: TRBV29-1
j_call: TRBJ2-5
d_call: .
cdr3_aa: SVEPGILEETQY

v_call: TRBV12-3/TRBV12-4
j_call: TRBJ2-7
d_call: .
cdr3_aa: ASSLGGWQY

v_call: TRBV3-1/TRBV3-2
j_call: TRBJ2-3
d_call: TRBD2
cdr3_aa: ASSLGTSGRTDTQY

v_call: TRBV19
j_call: TRBJ2-1
d_call: TRBD2
cdr3_aa: ASSMVAGANEQF

v_call: TRBV9
j_call: TRBJ2-7
d_call: TRBD1
cdr3_aa: ASSTRQGATYEQY

v_call: TRBV4-1
j_call: TRBJ2-7
d_call: TRBD2
cdr3_aa: ASSHGLAGEQY

v_call: TRBV6-5
j_call: TRBJ2-2
d_call: .
cdr3_aa: ASSYAPLRNTGELF

v_call: TRBV30
j_call: TRBJ2-7
d_call: .
cdr3_aa: AWSIGGNYEQY

v_call: TRBV28
j_call: TRBJ2-7
d_call: .
cdr3_aa: ASMETYEQY

v_call: TRBV11-2
j_call: TRBJ1-1
d_call: TRBD1
cdr3_aa: ASSPRTGNKTYTEAF

v_call: TRBV19
j_call: TRBJ2-7
d_call: .
cdr3_aa: ASSIGSGSTYEQY

v_call: TRBV27
j_call: TRBJ1-1
d_call: .
cdr3_aa: ASSPWRNTEAF

v_call: TRBV2
j_call: TRBJ2-3
d_call: .
cdr3_aa: ASSGRGRTDTQY

v_call: TRBV7-9
j_call: TRBJ2-7
d_call: TRBD2
cdr3_aa: ASSYSGTPTYEQY

v_call: TRBV15
j_call: TRBJ2-2
d_call: TRBD1
cdr3_aa: ATSRDNPRTGETGELF

v_call: TRBV19
j_call: TRBJ2-3
d_call: TRBD2
cdr3_aa: ASRVAGGPDTQY

v_call: TRBV7-9
j_call: TRBJ2-7
d_call: .
cdr3_aa: ASSPAGRVRVFEQY

v_call: TRBV13
j_call: TRBJ2-1
d_call: TRBD2
cdr3_aa: ASSLGGSGYNEQF

v_call: TRBV30
j_call: TRBJ2-5
d_call: .
cdr3_aa: AWMQEETQY

v_call: TRBV5-1
j_call: TRBJ2-5
d_call: TRBD1
cdr3_aa: ASSLVGQGDQETQY

v_call: TRBV28
j_call: TRBJ2-7
d_call: .
cdr3_aa: ASTLGGARSYEQY

v_call: TRBV6-5
j_call: TRBJ2-7
d_call: .
cdr3_aa: ASSYSQVSSYEQY

v_call: TRBV5-6
j_call: TRBJ2-7
d_call: TRBD1
cdr3_aa: ASSPPGQGYEQY

v_call: TRBV7-2
j_call: TRBJ1-1
d_call: .
cdr3_aa: ASSLVGAGIEAF

v_call: TRBV9
j_call: TRBJ1-1
d_call: .
cdr3_aa: ASRPVQLNTEAF

v_call: TRBV4-3
j_call: TRBJ1-3
d_call: .
cdr3_aa: ASSRQVTGNTIY

v_call: TRBV9
j_call: TRBJ2-7
d_call: .
cdr3_aa: ASGSSYEQY

v_call: TRBV7-9
j_call: TRBJ1-1
d_call: TRBD1
cdr3_aa: ASNFRGTGSEAF

v_call: TRBV7-2
j_call: TRBJ1-2
d_call: .
cdr3_aa: ASSLGQGYGYT

v_call: TRBV7-9
j_call: TRBJ1-3
d_call: .
cdr3_aa: ASSPAGETGNTIY

v_call: TRBV27
j_call: TRBJ2-3
d_call: TRBD2
cdr3_aa: ASSLAGGGDTQY

v_call: TRBV13
j_call: TRBJ2-7
d_call: TRBD2
cdr3_aa: ASSLGTSGYEQY

v_call: TRBV7-3
j_call: TRBJ2-7
d_call: TRBD1
cdr3_aa: ASSLMQGALYEQY

v_call: TRBV20-1
j_call: TRBJ2-2
d_call: TRBD2
cdr3_aa: SAGARGARTGELF

v_call: TRBV14
j_call: TRBJ2-1
d_call: .
cdr3_aa: ASSYLATNEQF

v_call: TRBV7-9
j_call: TRBJ1-1
d_call: TRBD1
cdr3_aa: ASSLSPGRGPNTEAF

v_call: TRBV9
j_call: TRBJ2-5
d_call: .
cdr3_aa: ASSVSAAQETQY

v_call: TRBV6-6
j_call: TRBJ2-1
d_call: .
cdr3_aa: ASSFSSEQF

v_call: TRBV5-1
j_call: TRBJ2-1
d_call: .
cdr3_aa: ASSPGDSGTYNEQF

v_call: TRBV28
j_call: TRBJ2-3
d_call: TRBD2
cdr3_aa: ASSSRPRTSGRWRDTQY

v_call: TRBV5-4
j_call: TRBJ2-2
d_call: .
cdr3_aa: ASSHDSTGELF